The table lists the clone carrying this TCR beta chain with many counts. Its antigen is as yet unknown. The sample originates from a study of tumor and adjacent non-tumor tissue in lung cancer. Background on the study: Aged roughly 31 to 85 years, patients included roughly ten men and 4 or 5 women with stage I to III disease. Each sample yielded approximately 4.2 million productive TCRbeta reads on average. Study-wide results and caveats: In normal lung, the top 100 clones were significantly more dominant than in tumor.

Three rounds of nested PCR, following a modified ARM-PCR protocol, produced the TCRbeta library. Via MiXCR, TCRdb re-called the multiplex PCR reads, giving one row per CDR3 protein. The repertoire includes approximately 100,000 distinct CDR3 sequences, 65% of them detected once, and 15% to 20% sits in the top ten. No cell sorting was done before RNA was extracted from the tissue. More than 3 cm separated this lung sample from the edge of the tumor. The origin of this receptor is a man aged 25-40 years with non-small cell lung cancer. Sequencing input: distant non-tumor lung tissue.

The CDR3, as DNA: TGTGCCAGCAGTACCCCGAATTCACCCCTCCACTTT. This codes for CASSTPNSPLHF. This rearrangement joins TRBV12-3 or TRBV12-4 to TRBJ1-6; D gene unclear. The ends were cut back, 5 bases at V and 7 bases at J, with 6 bases in the middle. CDR3 length equals 12 residues.